The 9 T cell receptor beta chains given below trace back to one sample, sequenced in a study of monozygotic twins with cystic fibrosis. Assay used: immunoSEQ multiplex PCR; TCRdb lists only in-frame clones, some missing. This table has about 35,000 clones, 66% appearing once. Sequenced sample: blood. The receptor set was obtained from a girl aged 5-17 years with cystic fibrosis.

The rearrangement uses TRBV4-3 and TRBJ1-3, with D unclear. The germline gives CDR1 LGHNA, CDR2 YSLEER. This CDR3 is 16 amino acids long. V shed 1 base and J shed 0 bases, with 10 bases lying between them. The CDR3 spells CASSQGISSSGNTIYF. CDR3 DNA: TGCGCCAGCAGCCAAGGGATCTCCTCCTCTGGAAACACCATATATTTT.

The chain employs TRBV5-4 and TRBJ1-2; D ambiguous. CDR3 length: 14 residues. CDR1 is SGHNT, CDR2 YYREEE, per germline (reference sequence). The V and J ends lost 4 bases and 0 bases respectively, with 10 bases between them. CDR3 bases: TGTGCCAGCAGCATTATTGGGGCTAACTATGGCTACACCTTC. Protein: CASSIIGANYGYTF.

The table lists this clone with a few counts. The chain carries TRBV7-2 and TRBJ1-2; D unresolved. The V gene lost 6 bases and the J gene lost 2 bases, with 10 bases spanning the gap. The CDR3 is 13 residues long. Germline values: CDR1 SGHTA, CDR2 FQGNSA. The CDR3 DNA is TGTGCCAGCAGTCCCCACGGAAACTATGGCTACACCTTC. It encodes CASSPHGNYGYTF.

This chain joins TRBV27 and TRBJ1-4, with D hard to call. Germline-derived CDR1 and CDR2 are MNHEY and SMNVEV (reference sequence). This CDR3 region has 14 residues. The germline V and J ends were trimmed by 7 bases and 8 bases, with 17 bases remaining between them. CDR3 protein: CASMGQWLYEKLFF. CDR3 DNA: TGTGCCAGCATGGGTCAGTGGTTGTACGAAAAACTGTTTTTT.

J is TRBJ2-1 and V is TRBV5-1; TRBD2 agrees at 10 bases. CDR1 and CDR2 from the germline V gene are SGHRS and YFSETQ. This CDR3 is built from 14 residues. V shed 4 bases, J shed 7 bases, and the junction held 5 bases outside the gene matches. In nucleotides, the CDR3 is TGCGCCAGCAGCGTGACTAGCGGGCTGAATGAGCAGTTCTTC. Translated, it gives CASSVTSGLNEQFF.

The chain uses TRBV11-2 and TRBJ2-5; 10 bases fit TRBD2. V gave up 2 bases and J gave up 3 bases; unmatched junction bases: 0. This CDR3 has 14 residues. Germline CDR1 and CDR2: SGHAT and FQNNGV. The CDR3 spells CASSLSGGEETQYF. The CDR3 bases are TGTGCCAGCAGCTTAAGCGGGGGGGAAGAGACCCAGTACTTC. Based on the CDR3 plus reference TRBV11-2 and TRBJ2-5, the full variable domain is EAGVAQSPRYKIIEKRQSVAFWCNPISGHATLYWYQQILGQGPKLLIQFQNNGVVDDSQLPKDRFSAERLKGVDSTLKIQPAKLEDSAVYLCASSLSGGEETQYFGPGTRLLVL.

V usage is TRBV14 and J usage is TRBJ2-3; 7 nucleotides line up with TRBD1. The CDR3 runs 15 residues. Germline CDR1 is SGHDN and CDR2 is FVKESK. V lost 1 base and J lost 5; bases outside the gene matches: 6. Here the CDR3 reads CASSQVAGGKDTQYF. The CDR3, as DNA: TGTGCCAGCAGCCAAGTGGCAGGGGGTAAAGATACGCAGTATTTT.

This clone has only a few counts. V is TRBV5-6 and J is TRBJ1-2, with 9 bases that match TRBD1. CDR3 length: 15 amino acids. With 4 bases clipped from V and 8 bases from J, the junction kept 12 bases outside the gene matches. Looked up from germline, CDR1 is SGHDT and CDR2 is YYEEEE. The CDR3 DNA sequence: TGTGCCAGCAGCGATGACCCCGGGACAGGGACCGGCTACACCTTC. It yields the protein CASSDDPGTGTGYTF. Supplemented by reference TRBV5-6 and TRBJ1-2, the full variable domain reads DAGVTQSPTHLIKTRGQQVTLRCSPKSGHDTVSWYQQALGQGPQFIFQYYEEEERQRGNFPDRFSGHQFPNYSSELNVNALLLGDSALYLCASSDDPGTGTGYTFGSGTRLTVV.

V and J are TRBV7-2 and TRBJ2-1; a weak D match, TRBD2 (5 bases). The CDR3 loop spans 16 amino acids. V lost 5 bases and J lost 9, with 23 bases in between. Germline V lookup: CDR1 SGHTA, CDR2 FQGNSA. Written as DNA, the CDR3 is TGTGCCAGCAGCCCCCTCGCTATCACCGGGATAGGTGAGCAGTTCTTC. It codes for CASSPLAITGIGEQFF.